Below, 11 T cell receptor beta chains from the same sample are listed, as sequenced in a study of blood T cell repertoires in COVID-19. Clones were read by immunoSEQ multiplex PCR, and TCRdb kept only the in-frame ones, dropping some. Of roughly 30,000 clones listed, roughly 79% are singletons. Specimen: peripheral blood. These receptors all come from a man in his 70s with acute or convalescent COVID-19.

The V and J genes are TRBV2 and TRBJ1-5; no reliable D call. The CDR3 consists of 13 residues. The V and J ends lost 6 bases and 4 bases respectively, with 10 bases between them. Germline CDR1 SNHLY, CDR2 FYNNEI. CDR3 sequence: CASSQSENQPQHF. CDR3 in DNA: TGTGCCAGCAGCCAAAGCGAGAATCAGCCCCAGCATTTT.

CDR3 nucleotides: TGTGCCACCAGTGATTTACCGGGGGGGGTAGCTTTCTTT. Translated: CATSDLPGGVAFF. The chain links TRBV24-1 to TRBJ1-1, with D perhaps matching TRBD1 (5 bases). Trimming stripped 1 base from V and 10 bases from J, with 12 bases between. Germline lookup yields CDR1 KGHDR and CDR2 SFDVKD. This CDR3 spans 13 amino acids.

This chain connects TRBV5-5 to TRBJ1-1, with 10 positions matching TRBD1. V lost 0 bases and J lost 0; bases outside the gene matches: 8. CDR3 length: 18 amino acids. From germline, CDR1 is SGHKS and CDR2 YYEKEE (reference sequence). CDR3 amino acids: CASSLGVGTGAVNTEAFF. The CDR3 DNA sequence: TGTGCCAGCAGCTTGGGGGTAGGGACAGGGGCCGTGAACACTGAAGCTTTCTTT.

This rearrangement joins TRBV27 to TRBJ2-2; 7 bases map to TRBD2. Germline V gene lookup returns CDR1 MNHEY and CDR2 SMNVEV (reference sequence). This CDR3 has 13 residues. V trimming: 4 bases; J trimming: 6 bases; junction bases outside the gene matches: 2. The CDR3 reads CASSWEGAGELFF. The CDR3 DNA reads as TGTGCCAGCAGTTGGGAGGGAGCCGGGGAGCTGTTTTTT.

The chain couples TRBV7-6 to TRBJ2-7; TRBD1 matches at 10 bases. The ends lost 5 bases at V and 4 bases at J; junction bases unmatched: 8. This CDR3 comprises 15 residues. Germline V gene data show CDR1 as SGHVS and CDR2 as FNYEAQ. CDR3 sequence reads: CASSRAGTGDYEQYF. The CDR3 DNA is TGTGCCAGCAGCAGGGCCGGGACAGGGGATTACGAGCAGTACTTC.

The chain joins TRBV28 to TRBJ1-5; TRBD1 matches at 9 bases. This CDR3 spans 11 amino acids. CDR1 is MDHEN, CDR2 SYDVKM, per germline. V shed 2 bases and J 16 bases; nucleotides not matched to a gene: 3. The CDR3 DNA is TGTGCCAGCAGTTTAGGACAGGGGAGTCATTTT. This codes for CASSLGQGSHF.

The V gene is TRBV3-1 (or the pseudogene TRBV3-2), the J gene TRBJ2-7, with 8 positions matching TRBD1. Germline CDR1 is LGHDT and CDR2 is YNNKEL (reference sequence). The CDR3 extends over 15 amino acids. Trimming took 3 bases from V and 1 from J; bases not matched to a gene: 5. The CDR3 sequence: CASSQTQGGSYEQYF. DNA for the CDR3: TGTGCCAGCAGCCAGACACAGGGGGGATCCTACGAGCAGTACTTC.

The V and J genes are TRBV19 and TRBJ2-1, with D possibly being TRBD2 (6 bases). Per the germline V gene, CDR1 is LNHDA and CDR2 is SQIVND (reference sequence). The CDR3 runs to 13 residues. V was shortened by 5 bases and J by 5 bases, with 10 bases between the two germline ends. CDR3 nucleotides: TGTGCCAGTAGTCTCCGCGGGGACAATGAGCAGTTCTTC. Amino acids: CASSLRGDNEQFF. Based on the CDR3 plus reference TRBV19 and TRBJ2-1, the full variable domain is DGGITQSPKYLFRKEGQNVTLSCEQNLNHDAMYWYRQDPGQGLRLIYYSQIVNDFQKGDIAEGYSVSREKKESFPLTVTSAQKNPTAFYLCASSLRGDNEQFFGPGTRLTVL.

This clone was observed a handful of times. This chain connects TRBV2 to TRBJ2-2; no clear D gene. Germline V gives CDR1 SNHLY, CDR2 FYNNEI. V shed 6 bases and J shed 5 bases, with 10 bases lying between them. The CDR3 runs 13 residues. The CDR3 protein is CASRATQTGELFF. For the CDR3, the DNA is TGTGCCAGCAGAGCTACTCAAACCGGGGAGCTGTTTTTT. The complete variable domain, with remaining parts taken from reference TRBV2 and TRBJ2-2, reads EPEVTQTPSHQVTQMGQEVILRCVPISNHLYFYWYRQILGQKVEFLVSFYNNEISEKSEIFDDQFSVERPDGSNFTLKIRSTKLEDSAMYFCASRATQTGELFFGEGSRLTVL.

Only one count was recorded for this clone. V gene TRBV28 combines with J gene TRBJ1-6; maybe TRBD1 (6 bases). V dropped 5 bases and J dropped 10 bases, with 15 bases sitting between them. The length of the CDR3 is 14 residues. The germline CDR1 and CDR2 sequences are MDHEN and SYDVKM. CDR3 in amino acids: CASSPGQPGSPLHF. The CDR3 DNA sequence: TGTGCCAGCAGTCCCGGACAGCCAGGATCACCCCTCCACTTT.

CDR3 region: CASSFAGLVDSPLHF. The DNA of the CDR3 is TGTGCCAGCAGCTTTGCAGGGCTTGTGGATTCACCCCTCCACTTT. The rearrangement uses TRBV7-2 and TRBJ1-6; possible D gene TRBD1, 5 bases. The CDR3 length is 15 residues. From germline, CDR1 is SGHTA and CDR2 FQGNSA. Trimming took off 3 bases at V and 8 bases at J, with 14 bases between the two ends.